The present T cell receptor (beta chain) was sequenced within a study of shared clonotypes between healthy human individuals. The CDR3 has 16 amino acids. The J segment lost 10 bases and the V segment lost 6 bases, leaving 16 bases of the junction unmatched. Germline CDR1 MNHEY, CDR2 SMNVEV (reference sequence). TCRdb keeps only in-frame clones here, not all; method: immunoSEQ multiplex PCR. The sample includes about 95,000 clones, approximately 61% seen only once; the top ten take roughly 40%. The TCR sequence derives from a young man in good health. The sequenced sample was memory CD8+ T cells sorted from blood. Subset denoted: CD45RO+ cells pooled with CCR7-negative TemRA cells. The chain uses TRBV27 and TRBJ2-1, with 9 positions matching TRBD2. The CDR3 is CASSDLAAGGPMEQFF. The CDR3 region has the DNA TGTGCCAGCAGCGACCTCGCCGCGGGAGGGCCCATGGAGCAGTTCTTC.